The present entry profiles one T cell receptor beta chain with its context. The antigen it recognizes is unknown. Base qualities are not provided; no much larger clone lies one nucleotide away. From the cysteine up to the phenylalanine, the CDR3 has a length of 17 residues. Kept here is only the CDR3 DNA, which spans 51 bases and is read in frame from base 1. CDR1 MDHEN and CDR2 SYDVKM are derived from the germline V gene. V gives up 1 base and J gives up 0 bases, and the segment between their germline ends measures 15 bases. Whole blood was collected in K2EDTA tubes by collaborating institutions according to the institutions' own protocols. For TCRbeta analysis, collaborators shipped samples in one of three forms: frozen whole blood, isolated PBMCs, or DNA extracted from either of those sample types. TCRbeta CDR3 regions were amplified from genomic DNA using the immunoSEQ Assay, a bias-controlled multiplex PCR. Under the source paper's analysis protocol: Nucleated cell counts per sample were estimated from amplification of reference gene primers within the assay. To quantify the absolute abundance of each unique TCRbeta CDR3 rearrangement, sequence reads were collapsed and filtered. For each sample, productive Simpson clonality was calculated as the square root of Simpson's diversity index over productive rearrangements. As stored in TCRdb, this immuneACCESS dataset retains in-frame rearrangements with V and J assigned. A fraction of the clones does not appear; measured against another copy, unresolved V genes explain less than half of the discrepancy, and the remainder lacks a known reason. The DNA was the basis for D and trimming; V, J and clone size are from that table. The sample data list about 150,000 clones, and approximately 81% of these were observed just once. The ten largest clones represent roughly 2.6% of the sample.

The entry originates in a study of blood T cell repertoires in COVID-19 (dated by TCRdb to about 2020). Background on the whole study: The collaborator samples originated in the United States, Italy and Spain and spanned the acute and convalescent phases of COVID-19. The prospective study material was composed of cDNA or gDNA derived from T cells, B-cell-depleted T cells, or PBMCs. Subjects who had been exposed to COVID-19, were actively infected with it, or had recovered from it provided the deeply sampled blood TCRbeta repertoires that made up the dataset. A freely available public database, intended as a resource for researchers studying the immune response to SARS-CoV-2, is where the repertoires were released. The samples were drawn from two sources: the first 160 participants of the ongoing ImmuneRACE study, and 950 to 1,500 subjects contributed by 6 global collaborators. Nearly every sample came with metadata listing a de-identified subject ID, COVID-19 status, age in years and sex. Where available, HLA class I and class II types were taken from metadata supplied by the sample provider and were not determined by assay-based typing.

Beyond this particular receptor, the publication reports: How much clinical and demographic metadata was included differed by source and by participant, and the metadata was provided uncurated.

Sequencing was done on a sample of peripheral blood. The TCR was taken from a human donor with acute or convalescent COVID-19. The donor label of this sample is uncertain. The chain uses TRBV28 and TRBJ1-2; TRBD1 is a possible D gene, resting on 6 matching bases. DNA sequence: TGTGCCAGCAGTTTATCGGCCAGGGGACCTACTAACTATGGCTACACCTTC. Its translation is CASSLSARGPTNYGYTF.